Each of the 7 T cell receptor beta chains below was sequenced from the same sample in a study of cytomegalovirus exposure and HLA in healthy donors. The assay was immunoSEQ multiplex PCR, and TCRdb's table has in-frame clones only and misses some. The table has 40,000 to 60,000 clones, 94% seen once. Sequencing input: PBMCs. The origin of the receptors is a woman younger than 35 in good health and CMV-seropositive.

The rearrangement joins TRBV28 to TRBJ1-4; perhaps TRBD1 as D (5 bases). Trimming stripped 3 bases from V and 3 bases from J, with 11 bases between. This CDR3 contains 15 residues. CDR1 MDHEN and CDR2 SYDVKM come from the germline V gene. The CDR3 is CASSFRESANEKLFF. The CDR3 bases are TGTGCCAGCAGTTTCAGGGAATCAGCTAATGAAAAACTGTTTTTT.

The chain is built from TRBV6-5 and TRBJ2-7; 9 nucleotides match TRBD1. V gave up 6 bases and J gave up 3 bases; unmatched junction bases: 6. The CDR3 is 14 residues long. CDR1 and CDR2 from the germline V gene are MNHEY and SVGAGI. The CDR3 is CASRLGTGSYEQYF. DNA of the CDR3: TGTGCCAGCAGACTAGGGACAGGGAGCTACGAGCAGTACTTC.

This chain links TRBV4-3 with TRBJ1-2, with 9 bases aligning to TRBD1. CDR3 length equals 17 residues. Trimming at V came to 0 bases and at J to 4 bases, leaving 9 bases not matched to a gene. In germline, CDR1 is LGHNA, CDR2 YSLEER. CDR3 coding DNA: TGCGCCAGCAGCCAAGATCCCCGGGACAGGGTCTTCTATGGCTACACCTTC. This translates into CASSQDPRDRVFYGYTF.

This clone was seen once. The V call is TRBV5-4, the J call TRBJ2-7; D is perhaps TRBD2 (6 bases). Germline CDR1 SGHNT, CDR2 YYREEE (reference sequence). Trimming left V 6 bases short and J 5 bases short, with 18 bases between. The CDR3 totals 14 residues. The CDR3 sequence: CASTITGTPNEQYF. The CDR3 DNA is TGTGCCAGCACCATCACCGGGACTCCTAACGAGCAGTACTTC.

The chain is built from TRBV27 and TRBJ2-1; 8 bases align to TRBD2. Germline CDR1 and CDR2: MNHEY and SMNVEV (reference sequence). V shed 7 bases, J shed 2 bases, and the junction held 22 bases outside the gene matches. This CDR3 spans 20 amino acids. The CDR3: CASKLSLAGRGSSPYNEQFF. As DNA, the CDR3 is TGTGCCAGCAAACTCAGCCTAGCGGGTCGAGGGAGTTCTCCCTACAATGAGCAGTTCTTC.

The CDR3 DNA reads TGCGCCAGCAGCCAAGAAGGGACTAGGTCCCAAGAGACCCAGTACTTC. This codes for CASSQEGTRSQETQYF. The chain links TRBV4-1 to TRBJ2-5, with 8 nucleotides matching TRBD2. Trimming at V came to 0 bases and at J to 1 base, leaving 4 bases not matched to a gene. CDR3 length: 16 amino acids. CDR1 is MGHRA, CDR2 YSYEKL, per germline.

The V and J genes are TRBV9 and TRBJ2-7; 11 positions match TRBD1. Trimming at V came to 0 bases and at J to 6 bases, leaving 8 bases not matched to a gene. The CDR3 spans 16 residues. From germline, CDR1 is SGDLS and CDR2 YYNGEE. The CDR3 DNA reads TGTGCCAGCAGCGTAGGGACAGGGGGCGCGATAAGCGAGCAGTACTTC. It encodes CASSVGTGGAISEQYF.